These T cell receptor beta chains were read from a single sample in a study of spatial heterogeneity in lung cancer. Via MiXCR, TCRdb re-called the 5' RACE reads, giving one row per CDR3 protein. This table has 45,000 to 65,000 distinct CDR3 sequences, roughly 7% appearing once. The sequencing here drew on PBMCs, taken at follow-up. The origin of the receptors is a female donor with early-stage non-small cell lung cancer. Both conserved end residues are trimmed from each CDR3. D genes are given only for firm matches. Some rows mark clone size as missing; the rest say once, few, many or name a class of expanded clone.

cdr3_aa,j_call,v_call,d_call,clone_size
ASSFQSSYNSPLH,TRBJ1-6,TRBV12-3/TRBV12-4,NA,NA
ASSRTFMNTEAF,TRBJ1-1,TRBV3-1,NA,NA
ASLRNTGELF,TRBJ2-2,TRBV28,NA,NA
ASSDPDRQETQY,TRBJ2-5,TRBV6-1,NA,many
ASSYQRGYEQY,TRBJ2-7,TRBV4-3,NA,few
ASSQGGQRGEGYEQY,TRBJ2-7,TRBV4-2,NA,NA
ASSLSPGTAGPGANVLT,TRBJ2-6,TRBV9,TRBD1,few
AISDFRGARSTDTQY,TRBJ2-3,TRBV10-3,NA,many
ASSLGRKETQY,TRBJ2-5,TRBV3-1,NA,many
AWSRTGADTEAF,TRBJ1-1,TRBV30,TRBD1,NA
ASSTRTGEAGMGEQY,TRBJ2-7,TRBV5-5,TRBD1,few
ATRSEGQGAENTEAF,TRBJ1-1,TRBV24-1,TRBD1,many
ASSRRQGARDEQY,TRBJ2-7,TRBV7-9,TRBD1,few
ASSSPGSLGLNTEAF,TRBJ1-1,TRBV2,NA,few
ASSLFQGGRETQY,TRBJ2-5,TRBV7-2,NA,NA
ASSYDRGGEKLF,TRBJ1-4,TRBV2,TRBD1,few
ASSLDGTGTHEQY,TRBJ2-7,TRBV5-4,TRBD1,NA
ASSDLVGD,TRBJ2-5,TRBV10-1,NA,NA
ATSPSGTVNTGELF,TRBJ2-2,TRBV24-1,TRBD1,many
ASSQVTGGLAKNIQY,TRBJ2-4,TRBV4-1,NA,many
ASSQGYLGYNEQF,TRBJ2-1,TRBV7-2,NA,many
ASSWGQSTDTQY,TRBJ2-3,TRBV5-1,NA,few
ASSRATATGEQF,TRBJ2-1,TRBV2,NA,few
ASSVSPGQQY,TRBJ2-5,TRBV6-1,NA,many
ASSQTSGGGYEQY,TRBJ2-7,TRBV4-1,TRBD2,many
ASSSGQLNTGELF,TRBJ2-2,TRBV5-1,TRBD1,many
ASSFLGSGNSGNTIY,TRBJ1-3,TRBV13,NA,few
ASSEGTSGNTIY,TRBJ1-3,TRBV18,NA,many
ASSKDAGSGSTDTQY,TRBJ2-3,TRBV5-1,NA,NA
ASSSGGKETQY,TRBJ2-5,TRBV5-1,NA,few
ASSQGPTSYNEQF,TRBJ2-1,TRBV3-1,NA,many
ASSNPGTEAF,TRBJ1-1,TRBV6-2/TRBV6-3,NA,NA
SANAGIAYGYT,TRBJ1-2,TRBV20-1,NA,many
ASSSPGQETQY,TRBJ2-5,TRBV5-8,NA,many
ASSSLLPRTDTQY,TRBJ2-3,TRBV28,NA,few
ASSQDLTISSYNEQF,TRBJ2-1,TRBV4-3,NA,NA
ASSYQTSGVTDTQY,TRBJ2-3,TRBV6-5,TRBD2,NA
SLPDRGGGSTDTQY,TRBJ2-3,TRBV20-1,TRBD2,few
ASTSLGKKEKLF,TRBJ1-4,TRBV6-1,NA,many
SVRTGENSPLH,TRBJ1-6,TRBV29-1,TRBD1,few
ASSQDFRSKAGELF,TRBJ2-2,TRBV4-1,NA,few
ASSPNPDGYGYT,TRBJ1-2,TRBV18,NA,many
ASRRTGLTDTQY,TRBJ2-3,TRBV6-6,NA,few
ASSSSGTNTEAF,TRBJ1-1,TRBV27,NA,many
ASSLGTSRNSPLH,TRBJ1-6,TRBV7-9,NA,many
ASSVLAGIQETQY,TRBJ2-5,TRBV9,TRBD2,many
ANEDRAESQPQH,TRBJ1-5,TRBV6-2/TRBV6-3,TRBD1,few
AFSRGHGNEKLF,TRBJ1-4,TRBV5-6,TRBD1,many
ASSLVLGSTDTQY,TRBJ2-3,TRBV7-2,NA,few
ASHYLGGGNEQF,TRBJ2-1,TRBV28,NA,NA
ASSPPSRAGELF,TRBJ2-2,TRBV18,NA,NA
ASSPGGGSTDTQY,TRBJ2-3,TRBV3-1,NA,few
ASSFSSGGAAQDEQF,TRBJ2-1,TRBV5-1,TRBD2,NA